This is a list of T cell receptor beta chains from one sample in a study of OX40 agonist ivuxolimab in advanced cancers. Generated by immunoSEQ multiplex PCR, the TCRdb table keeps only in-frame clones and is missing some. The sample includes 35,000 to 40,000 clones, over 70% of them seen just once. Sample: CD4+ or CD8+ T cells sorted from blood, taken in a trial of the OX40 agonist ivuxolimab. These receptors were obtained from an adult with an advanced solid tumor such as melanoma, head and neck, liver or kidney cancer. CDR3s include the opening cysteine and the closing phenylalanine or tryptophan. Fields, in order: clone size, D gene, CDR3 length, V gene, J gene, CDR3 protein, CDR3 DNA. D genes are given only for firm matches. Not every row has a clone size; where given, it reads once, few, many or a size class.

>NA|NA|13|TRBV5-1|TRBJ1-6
CASSLGGDSPLHF
TGCGCCAGCAGCTTGGGGGGGGATTCACCCCTCCACTTT
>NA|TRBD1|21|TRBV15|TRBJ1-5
CATSRVRPGTGGAGSNQPQHF
TGTGCCACCAGCAGAGTCCGGCCAGGGACAGGGGGCGCGGGGAGCAATCAGCCCCAGCATTTT
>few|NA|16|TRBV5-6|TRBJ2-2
CASSLEPGLNTGELFF
TGTGCCAGCAGCTTGGAGCCAGGACTGAACACCGGGGAGCTGTTTTTT
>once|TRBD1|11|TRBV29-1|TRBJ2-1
CSVIQGNEQFF
TGCAGCGTCATACAGGGGAATGAGCAGTTCTTC
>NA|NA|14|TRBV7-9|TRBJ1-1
CASSLVDSNTEAFF
TGTGCCAGCAGCTTAGTGGACAGCAACACTGAAGCTTTCTTT
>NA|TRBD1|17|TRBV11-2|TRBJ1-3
CASSRGTGGLSGNTIYF
TGTGCCAGCAGCCGAGGGACAGGGGGTCTCTCTGGAAACACCATATATTTT
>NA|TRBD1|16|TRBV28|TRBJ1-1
CASSLLLAGGNRKAFF
TGTGCCAGCAGTCTACTCCTGGCAGGGGGCAATAGGAAAGCTTTCTTT
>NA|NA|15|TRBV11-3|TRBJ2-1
CASSPGASSYNEQFF
TGTGCCAGCAGCCCAGGGGCCAGCTCCTACAATGAGCAGTTCTTC
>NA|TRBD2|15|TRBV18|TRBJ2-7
CASSALAGSSYEQYF
TGTGCCAGCTCAGCACTAGCGGGGAGCTCCTACGAGCAGTACTTC
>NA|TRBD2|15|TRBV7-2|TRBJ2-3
CASSLGGLAMDTQYF
TGTGCCAGCAGCTTAGGGGGACTAGCTATGGATACGCAGTATTTT
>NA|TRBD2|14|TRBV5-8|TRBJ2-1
CASRVWGGSNEQFF
TGTGCCAGCAGGGTGTGGGGGGGGTCCAATGAGCAGTTCTTC
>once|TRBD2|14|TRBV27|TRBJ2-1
CASTLAGGYNEQFF
TGTGCCAGCACCCTAGCGGGAGGGTACAATGAGCAGTTCTTC
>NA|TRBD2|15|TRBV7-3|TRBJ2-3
CASSLSGGGWDTQYF
TGTGCCAGCAGCCTAAGCGGGGGCGGGTGGGATACGCAGTATTTT
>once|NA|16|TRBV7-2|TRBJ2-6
CASSLGARAGANVLTF
TGTGCCAGCAGCTTAGGGGCTAGGGCTGGGGCCAACGTCCTGACTTTC
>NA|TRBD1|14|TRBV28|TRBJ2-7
CASSWTGSSYEQYF
TGTGCCAGCAGTTGGACAGGGAGCTCCTACGAGCAGTACTTC
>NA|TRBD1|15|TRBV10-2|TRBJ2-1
CASSVRTGANNEQFF
TGCGCCAGCAGTGTTAGGACAGGGGCCAACAATGAGCAGTTCTTC
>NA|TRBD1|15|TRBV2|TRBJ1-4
CASSGPGQGGEKLFF
TGTGCCAGCAGTGGCCCGGGACAGGGGGGGGAAAAACTGTTTTTT
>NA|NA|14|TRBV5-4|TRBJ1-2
CASSSAGLDYGYTF
TGTGCCAGCAGCTCCGCGGGACTAGACTATGGCTACACCTTC
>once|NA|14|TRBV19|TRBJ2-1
CASKSTSSYNEQFF
TGTGCCAGTAAGTCAACTAGCAGCTACAATGAGCAGTTCTTC
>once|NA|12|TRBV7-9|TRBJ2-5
CASSSSSETQYF
TGTGCCAGCAGCTCCAGCTCGGAGACCCAGTACTTC
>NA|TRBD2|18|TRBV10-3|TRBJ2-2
CAISEALAGGTGTGELFF
TGTGCCATCAGTGAGGCCCTAGCGGGGGGAACAGGCACCGGGGAGCTGTTTTTT
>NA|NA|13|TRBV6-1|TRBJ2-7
CASSTRDWYEQYF
TGTGCCAGCAGTACAAGGGACTGGTACGAGCAGTACTTC
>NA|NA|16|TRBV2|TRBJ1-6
CASSEAAGQGKSPLHF
TGTGCCAGCAGTGAAGCTGCGGGGCAGGGGAAATCGCCCCTCCACTTT
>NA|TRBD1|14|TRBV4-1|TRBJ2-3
CASSRTTGEDTQYF
TGCGCCAGCAGCCGGACGACAGGGGAAGATACGCAGTATTTT
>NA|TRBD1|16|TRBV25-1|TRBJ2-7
CASSASGTGRTYEQYF
TGTGCCAGCAGTGCATCCGGGACAGGGCGAACCTACGAGCAGTACTTC
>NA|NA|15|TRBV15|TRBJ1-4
CATSRSQQINEKLFF
TGTGCCACCAGCAGATCACAACAAATTAATGAAAAACTGTTTTTT
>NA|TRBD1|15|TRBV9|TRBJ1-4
CASSPDRATNEKLFF
TGTGCCAGCAGCCCCGACAGGGCAACTAATGAAAAACTGTTTTTT
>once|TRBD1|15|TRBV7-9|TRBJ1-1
CASSLGGGTDTEAFF
TGTGCCAGCAGCTTAGGGGGCGGGACAGACACTGAAGCTTTCTTT
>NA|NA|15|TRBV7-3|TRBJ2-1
CASTVTGGSYNEQFF
TGTGCCAGCACCGTGACCGGGGGCTCCTACAATGAGCAGTTCTTC
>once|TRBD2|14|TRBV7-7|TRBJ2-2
CASGRQPNTGELFF
TGTGCTAGCGGGCGACAGCCAAACACCGGGGAGCTGTTTTTT
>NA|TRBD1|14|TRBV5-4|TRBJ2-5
CASSPQTGEETQYF
TGTGCCAGCAGCCCCCAGACAGGGGAGGAGACCCAGTACTTC